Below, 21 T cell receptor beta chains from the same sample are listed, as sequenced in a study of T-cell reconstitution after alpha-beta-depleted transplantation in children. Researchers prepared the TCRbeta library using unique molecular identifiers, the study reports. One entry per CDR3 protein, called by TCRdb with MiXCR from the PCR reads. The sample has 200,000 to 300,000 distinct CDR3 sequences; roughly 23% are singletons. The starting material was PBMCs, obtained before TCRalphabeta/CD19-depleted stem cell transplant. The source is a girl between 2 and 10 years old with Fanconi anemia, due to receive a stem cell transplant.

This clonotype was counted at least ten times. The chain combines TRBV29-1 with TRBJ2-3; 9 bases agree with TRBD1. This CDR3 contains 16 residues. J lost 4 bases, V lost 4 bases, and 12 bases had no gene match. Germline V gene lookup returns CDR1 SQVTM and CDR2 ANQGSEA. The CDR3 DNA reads TGCAGCGTTGTACTTAGCCGGGACAGGGTGGCAGATACGCAGTATTTT. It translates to CSVVLSRDRVADTQYF.

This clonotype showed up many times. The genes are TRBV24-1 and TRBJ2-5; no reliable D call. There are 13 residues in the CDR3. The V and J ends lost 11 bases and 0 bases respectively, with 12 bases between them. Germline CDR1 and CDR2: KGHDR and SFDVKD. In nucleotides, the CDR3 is TGTGCCATTTACCTAGGCAACCAAGAGACCCAGTACTTC. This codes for CAIYLGNQETQYF.

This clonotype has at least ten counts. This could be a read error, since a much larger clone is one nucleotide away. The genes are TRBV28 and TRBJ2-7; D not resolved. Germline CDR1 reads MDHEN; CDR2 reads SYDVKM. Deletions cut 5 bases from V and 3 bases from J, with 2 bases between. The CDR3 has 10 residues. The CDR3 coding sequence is TGTGCCAGCAGTCACTACGAGCAGTACTTC. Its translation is CASSHYEQYF.

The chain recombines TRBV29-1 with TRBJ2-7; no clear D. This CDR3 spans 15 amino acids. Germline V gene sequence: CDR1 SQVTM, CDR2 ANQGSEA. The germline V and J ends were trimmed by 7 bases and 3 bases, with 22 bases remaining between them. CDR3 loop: CSATYTRASFYEQYF. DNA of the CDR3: TGCAGCGCGACGTATACAAGGGCCTCATTCTACGAGCAGTACTTC.

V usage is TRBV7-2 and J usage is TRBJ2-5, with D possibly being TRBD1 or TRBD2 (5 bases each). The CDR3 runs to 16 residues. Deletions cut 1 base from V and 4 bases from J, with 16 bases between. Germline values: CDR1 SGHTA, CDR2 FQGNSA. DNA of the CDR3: TGTGCCAGCAGCTTAGTGTTGCCGTCTGGGGGAGAGACCCAGTACTTC. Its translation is CASSLVLPSGGETQYF.

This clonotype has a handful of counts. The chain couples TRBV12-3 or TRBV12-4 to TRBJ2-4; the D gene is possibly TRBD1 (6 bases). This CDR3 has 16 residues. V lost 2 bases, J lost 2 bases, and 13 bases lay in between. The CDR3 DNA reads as TGTGCCAGCAGTTTATCAGGGGCTACTCCCAAAAACATTCAGTACTTC. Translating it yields CASSLSGATPKNIQYF.

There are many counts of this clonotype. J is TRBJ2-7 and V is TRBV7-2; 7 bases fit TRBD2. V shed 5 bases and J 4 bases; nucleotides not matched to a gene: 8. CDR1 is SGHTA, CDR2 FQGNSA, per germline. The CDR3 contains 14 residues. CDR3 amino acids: CASSPGRLYYEQYF. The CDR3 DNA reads TGTGCCAGCAGCCCCGGGAGGCTCTATTACGAGCAGTACTTC. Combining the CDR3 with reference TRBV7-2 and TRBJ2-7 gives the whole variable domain GAGVSQSPSNKVTEKGKDVELRCDPISGHTALYWYRQSLGQGLEFLIYFQGNSAPDKSGLPSDRFSAERTGGSVSTLTIQRTQQEDSAVYLCASSPGRLYYEQYFGPGTRLTVT.

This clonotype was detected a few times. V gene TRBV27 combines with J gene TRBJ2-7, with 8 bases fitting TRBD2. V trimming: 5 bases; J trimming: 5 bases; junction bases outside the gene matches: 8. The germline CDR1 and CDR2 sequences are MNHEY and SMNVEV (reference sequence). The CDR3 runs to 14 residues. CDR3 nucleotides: TGTGCCAGCAGTCTAGGGACTAGAGCCGACGAGCAGTACTTC. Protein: CASSLGTRADEQYF.

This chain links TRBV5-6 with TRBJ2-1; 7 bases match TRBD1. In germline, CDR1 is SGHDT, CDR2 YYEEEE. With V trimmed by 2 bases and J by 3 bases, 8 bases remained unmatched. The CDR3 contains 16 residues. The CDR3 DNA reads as TGTGCCAGCAGCTTAGGGGACAGCGTAAACTACAATGAGCAGTTCTTC. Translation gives CASSLGDSVNYNEQFF.

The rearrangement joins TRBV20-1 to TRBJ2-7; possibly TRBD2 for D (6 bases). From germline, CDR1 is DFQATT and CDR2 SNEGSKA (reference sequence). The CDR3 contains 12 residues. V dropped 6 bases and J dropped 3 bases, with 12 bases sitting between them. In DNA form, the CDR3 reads TGCAGTGCCCCGGGAGAGGACTACGAGCAGTACTTC. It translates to CSAPGEDYEQYF.

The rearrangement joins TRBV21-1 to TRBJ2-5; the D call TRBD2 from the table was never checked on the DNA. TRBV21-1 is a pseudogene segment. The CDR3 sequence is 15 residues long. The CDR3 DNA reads TGTGCCAGCAGCCTTTTGGGCAGGGGAGGGGAGACCCAGTACTTC. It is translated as CASSLLGRGGETQYF.

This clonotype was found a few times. CDR3 protein: CSVPSGRFPHEQYF. Written as DNA, the CDR3 is TGCAGCGTTCCTAGCGGGAGGTTCCCACACGAGCAGTACTTC. The chain couples TRBV29-1 to TRBJ2-7; 11 bases map to TRBD2. The CDR3 is 14 amino acids. CDR1 is SQVTM and CDR2 is ANQGSEA in the germline V gene. The junction had 8 bases not matched to a gene; V was cut back by 5 bases and J by 5 bases.

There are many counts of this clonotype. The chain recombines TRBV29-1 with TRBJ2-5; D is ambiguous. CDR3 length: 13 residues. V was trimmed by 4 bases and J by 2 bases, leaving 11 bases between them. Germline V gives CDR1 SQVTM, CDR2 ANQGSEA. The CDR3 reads CSVAKAGQETQYF. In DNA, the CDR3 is TGCAGCGTTGCGAAGGCAGGACAAGAGACCCAGTACTTC.

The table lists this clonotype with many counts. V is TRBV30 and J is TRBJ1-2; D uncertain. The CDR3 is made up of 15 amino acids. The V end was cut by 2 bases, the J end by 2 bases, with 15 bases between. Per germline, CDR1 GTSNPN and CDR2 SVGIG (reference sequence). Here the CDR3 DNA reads TGTGCCTGGAGTTCACGAGGAGGATCAAACTATGGCTACACCTTC. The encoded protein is CAWSSRGGSNYGYTF.

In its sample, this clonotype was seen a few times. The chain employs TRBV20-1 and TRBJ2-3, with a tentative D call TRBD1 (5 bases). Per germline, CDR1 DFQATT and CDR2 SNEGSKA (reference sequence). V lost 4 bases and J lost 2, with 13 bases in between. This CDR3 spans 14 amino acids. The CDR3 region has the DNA TGCAGTGCTAAGGACGTAGGGGTCACAGATACGCAGTATTTT. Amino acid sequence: CSAKDVGVTDTQYF.

The CDR3 bases are TGTGCCAGTAGTGCCGGGACTAGCGGGAGGTCGTACGAGCAGTACTTC. This gives the protein CASSAGTSGRSYEQYF. V is TRBV19 and J is TRBJ2-7; 15 bases align to TRBD2. The ends lost 5 bases at V and 4 bases at J; junction bases unmatched: 6. From germline, CDR1 is LNHDA and CDR2 SQIVND (reference sequence). The CDR3 sequence is 16 residues long.

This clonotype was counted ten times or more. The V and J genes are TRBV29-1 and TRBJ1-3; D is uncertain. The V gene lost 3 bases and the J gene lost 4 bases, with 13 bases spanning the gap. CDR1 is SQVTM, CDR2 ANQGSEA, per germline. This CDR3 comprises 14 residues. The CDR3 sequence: CSVDDQAGGNTIYF. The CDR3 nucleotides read TGCAGCGTTGATGACCAGGCTGGGGGAAACACCATATATTTT.

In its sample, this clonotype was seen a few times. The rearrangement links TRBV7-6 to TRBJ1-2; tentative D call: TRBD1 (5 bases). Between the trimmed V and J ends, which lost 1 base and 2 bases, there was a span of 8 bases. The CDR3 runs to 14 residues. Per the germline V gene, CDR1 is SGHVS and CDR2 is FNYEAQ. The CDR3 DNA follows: TGTGCCAGCAGCTTAGGGGGCGCAAACTATGGCTACACCTTC. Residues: CASSLGGANYGYTF.

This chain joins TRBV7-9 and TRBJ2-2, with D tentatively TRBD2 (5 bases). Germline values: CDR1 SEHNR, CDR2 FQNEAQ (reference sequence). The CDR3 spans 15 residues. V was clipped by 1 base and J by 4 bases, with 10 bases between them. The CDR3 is CASSLGTLTTGELFF. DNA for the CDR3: TGTGCCAGCAGCTTAGGGACTTTAACCACCGGGGAGCTGTTTTTT.

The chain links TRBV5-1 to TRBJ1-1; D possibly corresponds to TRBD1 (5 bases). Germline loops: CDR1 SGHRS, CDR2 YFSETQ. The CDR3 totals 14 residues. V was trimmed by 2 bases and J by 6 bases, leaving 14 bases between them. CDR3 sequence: CASSLGVRGAEAFF. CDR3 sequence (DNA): TGCGCCAGCAGCTTAGGGGTGAGAGGCGCTGAAGCTTTCTTT.

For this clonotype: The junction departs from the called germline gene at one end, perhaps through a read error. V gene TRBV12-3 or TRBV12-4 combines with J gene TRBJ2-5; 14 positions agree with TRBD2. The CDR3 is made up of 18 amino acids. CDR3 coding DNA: TGTGCCAGCATTTTAGACGGACTAGCGGGAGGTTTCCAAGAGACCCAGTACTTC. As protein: CASILDGLAGGFQETQYF.